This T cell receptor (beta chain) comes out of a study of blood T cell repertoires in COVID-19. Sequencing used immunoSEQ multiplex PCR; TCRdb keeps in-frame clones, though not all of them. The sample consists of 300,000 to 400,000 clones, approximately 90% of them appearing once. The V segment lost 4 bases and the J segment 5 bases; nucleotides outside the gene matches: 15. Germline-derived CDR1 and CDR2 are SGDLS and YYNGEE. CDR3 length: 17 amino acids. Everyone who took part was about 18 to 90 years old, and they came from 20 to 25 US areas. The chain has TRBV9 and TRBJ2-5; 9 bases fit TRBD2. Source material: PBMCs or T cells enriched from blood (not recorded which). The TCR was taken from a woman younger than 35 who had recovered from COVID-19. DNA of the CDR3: TGTGCCAGCAGCCCAGTCCCGGGACTAGCTTCACGCGAGACCCAGTACTTC. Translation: CASSPVPGLASRETQYF.